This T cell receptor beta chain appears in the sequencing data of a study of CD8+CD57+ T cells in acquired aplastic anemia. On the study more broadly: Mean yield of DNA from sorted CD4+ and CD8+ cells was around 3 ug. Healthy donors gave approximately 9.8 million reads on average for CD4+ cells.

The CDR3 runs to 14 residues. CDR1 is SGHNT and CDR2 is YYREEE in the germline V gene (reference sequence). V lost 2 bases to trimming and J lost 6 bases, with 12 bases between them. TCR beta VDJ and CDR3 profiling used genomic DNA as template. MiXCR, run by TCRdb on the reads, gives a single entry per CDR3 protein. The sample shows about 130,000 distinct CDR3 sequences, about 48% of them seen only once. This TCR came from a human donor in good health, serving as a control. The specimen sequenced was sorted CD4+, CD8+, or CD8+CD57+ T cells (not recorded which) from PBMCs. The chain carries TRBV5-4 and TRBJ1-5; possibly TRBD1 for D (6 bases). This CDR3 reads CASSLPQGFQPQHF. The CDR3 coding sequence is TGTGCCAGCAGCTTACCACAGGGTTTTCAGCCCCAGCATTTT.